This T cell receptor (beta chain) is from a study of blood T cell repertoires in COVID-19. Overall study: Donors in the United States, Italy and Spain gave samples during acute or convalescent COVID-19. From T cells, B-cell-depleted T cells, or PBMCs came the material, which was cDNA or gDNA.

CDR1 and CDR2 from the germline V gene are SQVTM and ANQGSEA. CDR3 length: 14 amino acids. The ends lost 2 bases at V and 2 bases at J; junction bases unmatched: 6. How the authors handled the data: The authors estimated nucleated cell counts from reference gene primer amplification. Libraries were prepared by immunoSEQ multiplex PCR; TCRdb keeps only in-frame clonotypes and omits some of them. The D gene and trimming were derived from the DNA, and the V and J assignments and clone size from that table. The sample lists under 250,000 clones; roughly 84% were seen once. The specimen sequenced was peripheral blood. The origin of this receptor is a woman in her twenties or thirties who had recovered from COVID-19. The chain carries TRBV29-1 and TRBJ2-7; 7 nucleotides agree with TRBD1. The chain's CDR3 is CSVELRDRPYEQYF. Here the CDR3 DNA reads TGCAGCGTTGAACTCCGGGACAGACCCTACGAGCAGTACTTC.